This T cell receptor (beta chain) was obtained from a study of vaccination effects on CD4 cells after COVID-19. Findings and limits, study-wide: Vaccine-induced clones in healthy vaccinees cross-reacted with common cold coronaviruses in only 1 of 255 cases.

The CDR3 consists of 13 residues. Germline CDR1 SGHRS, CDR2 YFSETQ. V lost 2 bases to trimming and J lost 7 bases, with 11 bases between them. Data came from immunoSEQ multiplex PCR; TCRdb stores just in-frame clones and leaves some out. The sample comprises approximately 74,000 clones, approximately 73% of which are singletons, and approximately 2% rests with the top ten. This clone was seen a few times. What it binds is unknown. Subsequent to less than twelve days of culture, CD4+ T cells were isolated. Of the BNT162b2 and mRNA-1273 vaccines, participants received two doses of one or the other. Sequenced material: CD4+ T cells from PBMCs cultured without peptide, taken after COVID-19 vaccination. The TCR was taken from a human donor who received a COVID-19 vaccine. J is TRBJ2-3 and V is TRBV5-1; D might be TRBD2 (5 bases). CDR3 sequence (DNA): TGCGCCAGCAGCTTCACCCGGGATAATACGCAGTATTTT. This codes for CASSFTRDNTQYF. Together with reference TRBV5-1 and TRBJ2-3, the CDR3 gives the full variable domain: KAGVTQTPRYLIKTRGQQVTLSCSPISGHRSVSWYQQTPGQGLQFLFEYFSETQRNKGNFPGRFSGRQFSNSRSEMNVSTLELGDSALYLCASSFTRDNTQYFGPGTRLTVL.